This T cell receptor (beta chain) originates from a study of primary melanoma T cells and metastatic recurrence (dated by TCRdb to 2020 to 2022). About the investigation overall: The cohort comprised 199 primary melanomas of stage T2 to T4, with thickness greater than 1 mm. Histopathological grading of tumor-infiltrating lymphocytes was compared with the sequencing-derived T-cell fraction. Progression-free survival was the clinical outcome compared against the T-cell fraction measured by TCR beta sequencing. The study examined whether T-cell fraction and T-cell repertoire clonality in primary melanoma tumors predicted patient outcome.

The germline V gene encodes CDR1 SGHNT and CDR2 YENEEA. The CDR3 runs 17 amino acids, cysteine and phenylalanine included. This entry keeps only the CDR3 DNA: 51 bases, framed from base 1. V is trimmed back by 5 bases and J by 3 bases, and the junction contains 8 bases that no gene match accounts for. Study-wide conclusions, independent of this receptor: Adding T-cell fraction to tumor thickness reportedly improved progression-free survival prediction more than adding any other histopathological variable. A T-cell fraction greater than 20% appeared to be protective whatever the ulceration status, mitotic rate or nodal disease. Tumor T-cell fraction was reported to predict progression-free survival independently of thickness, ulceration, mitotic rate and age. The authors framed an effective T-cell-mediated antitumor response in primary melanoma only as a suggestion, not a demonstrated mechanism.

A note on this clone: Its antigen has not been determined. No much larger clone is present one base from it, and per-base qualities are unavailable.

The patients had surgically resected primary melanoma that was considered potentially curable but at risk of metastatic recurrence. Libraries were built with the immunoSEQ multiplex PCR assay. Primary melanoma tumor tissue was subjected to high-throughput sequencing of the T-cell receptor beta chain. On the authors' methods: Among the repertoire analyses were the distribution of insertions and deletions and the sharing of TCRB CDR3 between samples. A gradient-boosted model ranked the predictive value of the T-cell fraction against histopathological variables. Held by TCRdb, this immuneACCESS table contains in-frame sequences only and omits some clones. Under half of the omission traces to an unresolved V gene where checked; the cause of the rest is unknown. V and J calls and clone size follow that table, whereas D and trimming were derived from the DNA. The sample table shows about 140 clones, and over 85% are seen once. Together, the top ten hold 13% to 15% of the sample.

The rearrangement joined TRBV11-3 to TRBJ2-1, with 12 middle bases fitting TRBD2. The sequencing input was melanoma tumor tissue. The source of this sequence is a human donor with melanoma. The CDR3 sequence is CASSGLAGGIYYNEQFF. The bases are TGTGCCAGCAGCGGTCTAGCGGGGGGGATCTACTACAATGAGCAGTTCTTC.